Following are 6 T cell receptor beta chains from one sample sequenced in a study of a mutant IDH1 vaccine in newly diagnosed glioma (dated by TCRdb to about 2021). What this sample's time point label stands for: baseline, week 1 (first vaccination visit). The sample's treatment or condition label, in plain terms: pre-vaccination baseline after standard-of-care therapy. Receptor libraries were prepared by the immunoSEQ multiplex PCR assay. The clones in this table, taken by TCRdb from immuneACCESS, are in-frame only. Not every clone is retained; where verified, under half of the shortfall comes from an unresolved V gene, and the cause of the rest is unknown. This sample gives about 27,000 clones in total; 93% of them show up just once. Around 1.2% of the sample comes from the top ten. The sequencing here drew on PBMCs, taken from a glioma patient treated with radiotherapy, temozolomide or both. The receptors come from a man aged 35 to 55 with glioma.

This chain connects TRBV29-1 to TRBJ1-4; tentative D call: TRBD1 (5 bases). The CDR3 is 12 amino acids. Germline V gene lookup returns CDR1 SQVTM and CDR2 ANQGSEA. The V and J ends lost 7 bases and 1 base respectively, with 7 bases between them. The CDR3 loop reads CSGGETNEKLFF. The CDR3 coding sequence is TGCAGCGGGGGGGAAACTAATGAAAAACTGTTTTTT.

CDR3 sequence reads: CASSLGRQGFPEAFF. The DNA for the CDR3 is TGTGCCAGCAGCTTGGGGAGACAGGGGTTCCCTGAAGCTTTCTTT. The chain recombines TRBV5-6 with TRBJ1-1; 8 nucleotides match TRBD1. Trimming took 0 bases from V and 6 from J; bases not matched to a gene: 7. Looked up from germline, CDR1 is SGHDT and CDR2 is YYEEEE. This CDR3 is 15 amino acids long.

This chain joins TRBV19 and TRBJ1-5, with no clear D. The V gene's germline CDR1 is LNHDA and CDR2 SQIVND (reference sequence). CDR3 length equals 14 residues. The germline V and J ends were trimmed by 7 bases and 5 bases, with 15 bases remaining between them. The CDR3 sequence is CASTLDLEHQPQHF. As DNA, the CDR3 is TGTGCCAGTACCCTGGACCTTGAGCATCAGCCCCAGCATTTT.

This clone was recorded a few times. The chain combines TRBV6-4 with TRBJ1-5, with a weak D call TRBD1 (5 bases). V was shortened by 5 bases and J by 0 bases, with 8 bases between the two germline ends. Germline CDR1 and CDR2: MRHNA and SNTAGT. This CDR3 contains 14 residues. In DNA, the CDR3 is TGTGCCAGCAGTTCCGACAGTAGCAATCAGCCCCAGCATTTT. Amino acids: CASSSDSSNQPQHF.

V usage is TRBV18 and J usage is TRBJ1-6, with 7 bases identical to TRBD1. From germline, CDR1 is KGHSH and CDR2 LQKENI. The CDR3 is 15 residues long. J lost 7 bases, V lost 2 bases, and 5 bases had no gene match. The CDR3 DNA follows: TGTGCCAGCTCACCAGGGACAGCGTCAAATTCACCCCTCCACTTT. Amino acid sequence: CASSPGTASNSPLHF.

The rearrangement links TRBV5-4 to TRBJ1-4, with TRBD1 as a possible D gene (5 bases). Trimming took off 4 bases at V and 4 bases at J, with 11 bases between the two ends. Germline V gene lookup returns CDR1 SGHNT and CDR2 YYREEE (reference sequence). This CDR3 is built from 14 residues. CDR3 loop: CASSREGDNEKLFF. The CDR3 DNA follows: TGTGCCAGCAGCAGGGAAGGGGATAATGAAAAACTGTTTTTT.